The 5 T cell receptor beta chains reported below all come from one sample, sequenced in a study of T cells in Graves' hyperthyroidism and ophthalmopathy (dated by TCRdb to between 2018 and 2021). The method behind the library was multiplex PCR. The sequencing machine was an Illumina HiSeq 2000. Amplification of TCR beta CDR3 regions was carried out from RNA transcripts. A first-round RT-PCR of the TCR CDR3 used the HTBI primer set with the Qiagen OneStep RT-PCR kit. In-frame beta chains were kept once TCRdb had trimmed the public reads at Q25 with fastp and called clones with MiXCR. Each record represents a unique CDR3 protein, reported with the most common genes and DNA among its rows. For this sample the table gives about 740,000 distinct CDR3 sequences, of which around 13% were detected only once. The ten most abundant clones make up roughly a tenth of the sample. Sequencing was carried out using blood. These receptor sequences come from a woman between 18 and 29 years old with Graves' hyperthyroidism.

This clonotype was detected ten times or more. The CDR3, as DNA: TGTGCCAGCAGCCGGACAGCCTACTACGAGCAGTACTTC. It encodes CASSRTAYYEQYF. The chain joins TRBV11-3 to TRBJ2-7; D is perhaps TRBD1 (6 bases). Trimming left V 5 bases short and J 3 bases short, with 11 bases between. CDR1 and CDR2 (germline): SGHNT, YENEEA. The CDR3 loop spans 13 amino acids.

To note about this clonotype: A much larger clone sits a single nucleotide away, making a read error possible. The V gene is TRBV12-3 or TRBV12-4, the J gene TRBJ2-7; either TRBD1 or TRBD2 may fit D (5 bases each). The J call may be incorrect, as the DNA end agrees better with TRBJ2-1. The CDR3 totals 14 residues. CDR3 in DNA: TGTGCCAGCAGTTTCCGGGACCCGAGCTACGAGCAGTTCTTC. It translates to CASSFRDPSYEQFF.

This clonotype was detected only a few times. This sequence joins TRBV9 and TRBJ2-5; a possible D gene is TRBD2 (6 bases). Deletions cut 1 base from V and 10 bases from J, with 11 bases between. CDR1 is SGDLS and CDR2 is YYNGEE in the germline V gene. The CDR3 contains 12 residues. The CDR3 region is CASSVKGGLQYF. In nucleotides, the CDR3 is TGTGCCAGCAGCGTAAAAGGAGGGCTCCAGTACTTC.

This clonotype has at least ten counts. The chain has TRBV18 and TRBJ2-1; possibly TRBD2 for D (6 bases). There are 15 residues in the CDR3. Trimming removed 2 bases at V and 4 bases at J, with 12 bases between. Germline V gene lookup returns CDR1 KGHSH and CDR2 LQKENI. The CDR3 sequence: CASSPRTGEYNEQFF. CDR3 nucleotide sequence: TGTGCCAGCTCACCAAGGACGGGAGAGTACAATGAGCAGTTCTTC.

This clonotype was counted ten times or more. The V gene is TRBV7-3, the J gene TRBJ2-1; 7 bases fit TRBD1. Germline lookup yields CDR1 SGHTA and CDR2 FQGTGA. The CDR3 runs to 17 residues. V shed 5 bases and J 7 bases; nucleotides not matched to a gene: 17. In nucleotides, the CDR3 is TGTGCCAGCAGCACCCAGGTGACAGGGTCCACTGGGAATGAGCAGTTCTTC. As protein: CASSTQVTGSTGNEQFF.